Listed below are T cell receptor beta chains from one sample, sequenced in a study of T-cell memory formation after mild COVID-19. TCRdb independently ran MiXCR on the 5' RACE reads; one entry per CDR3 protein. The sample lists hundreds of thousands of distinct CDR3 sequences, 20% occurring once. Sample: PBMCs or a T cell subset sorted from them (not recorded which). The receptors were sampled from an adult woman who had mild COVID-19 (a few samples of this study predate the infection). Cell type and time point are not known. Both conserved end residues are part of each CDR3. Each record gives: V gene, J gene, CDR3 length, clone size, D gene, CDR3 protein, CDR3 DNA. The D gene is left open where the match is weak. Size values are once, few and many counts, or a class for expanded clones, and some rows have none.

V gene: TRBV24-1; J gene: TRBJ2-1; CDR3 length: 13; clone size: NA; D gene: NA; CDR3 protein: CATRGPGGNEQFF; CDR3 DNA: TGTGCCACGAGAGGGCCTGGGGGGAATGAGCAGTTCTTC
V gene: TRBV29-1; J gene: TRBJ2-3; CDR3 length: 14; clone size: NA; D gene: NA; CDR3 protein: CSVLAGASTDTQYF; CDR3 DNA: TGCAGCGTTCTGGCAGGGGCAAGCACAGATACGCAGTATTTT
V gene: TRBV20-1; J gene: TRBJ2-7; CDR3 length: 14; clone size: NA; D gene: NA; CDR3 protein: CSARKPGYTYEQYF; CDR3 DNA: TGCAGTGCTAGAAAGCCGGGCTATACCTACGAGCAGTACTTC
V gene: TRBV5-1; J gene: TRBJ1-1; CDR3 length: 13; clone size: few; D gene: NA; CDR3 protein: CASISVLGTEAFF; CDR3 DNA: TGCGCCAGCATCTCAGTTTTGGGCACTGAAGCTTTCTTT
V gene: TRBV7-3; J gene: TRBJ2-5; CDR3 length: 15; clone size: few; D gene: TRBD1; CDR3 protein: CASSFTGESATTQYF; CDR3 DNA: TGTGCCAGCAGCTTCACAGGGGAATCTGCTACGACCCAGTACTTC
V gene: TRBV3-1; J gene: TRBJ2-3; CDR3 length: 14; clone size: NA; D gene: NA; CDR3 protein: CASSQWGVTDTQYF; CDR3 DNA: TGTGCCAGCAGCCAATGGGGAGTCACAGATACGCAGTATTTT
V gene: TRBV12-3/TRBV12-4; J gene: TRBJ1-3; CDR3 length: 16; clone size: NA; D gene: TRBD1; CDR3 protein: CASSPKGTVSGNTIYF; CDR3 DNA: TGTGCCAGCAGTCCTAAGGGGACAGTCTCTGGAAACACCATATATTTT
V gene: TRBV6-5; J gene: TRBJ2-2; CDR3 length: 12; clone size: few; D gene: NA; CDR3 protein: CASSYSAGELFF; CDR3 DNA: TGTGCCAGCAGTTACTCTGCCGGGGAGCTGTTTTTT
V gene: TRBV6-5; J gene: TRBJ2-7; CDR3 length: 14; clone size: few; D gene: TRBD1; CDR3 protein: CASSSDRERPEQYF; CDR3 DNA: TGTGCCAGCAGTTCGGACAGGGAAAGGCCCGAGCAGTACTTC
V gene: TRBV12-3/TRBV12-4; J gene: TRBJ2-7; CDR3 length: 15; clone size: NA; D gene: TRBD1; CDR3 protein: CASSHGQGLVYEQYF; CDR3 DNA: TGTGCCAGCAGCCACGGACAGGGTCTGGTCTACGAGCAGTACTTC
V gene: TRBV29-1; J gene: TRBJ2-7; CDR3 length: 12; clone size: NA; D gene: TRBD2; CDR3 protein: CSAGTSGNEQYF; CDR3 DNA: TGCAGCGCCGGGACTAGCGGGAACGAGCAGTACTTC
V gene: TRBV19; J gene: TRBJ2-1; CDR3 length: 15; clone size: NA; D gene: NA; CDR3 protein: CASRPYGNGGPLQFF; CDR3 DNA: TGTGCCAGTAGGCCCTACGGAAATGGGGGGCCCCTTCAGTTCTTC
V gene: TRBV30; J gene: TRBJ2-1; CDR3 length: 14; clone size: few; D gene: TRBD1; CDR3 protein: CAWNRQGNYNEQFF; CDR3 DNA: TGTGCCTGGAATCGACAGGGGAATTACAATGAGCAGTTCTTC
V gene: TRBV20-1; J gene: TRBJ1-1; CDR3 length: 12; clone size: few; D gene: NA; CDR3 protein: CRPGTLNTEAFF; CDR3 DNA: TGCCGCCCCGGGACATTGAACACTGAAGCTTTCTTT
V gene: TRBV24-1; J gene: TRBJ2-5; CDR3 length: 15; clone size: few; D gene: TRBD1; CDR3 protein: CATSESTGVRETQYF; CDR3 DNA: TGTGCCACCAGTGAATCAACAGGGGTTCGAGAGACCCAGTACTTC
V gene: TRBV12-3/TRBV12-4; J gene: TRBJ2-1; CDR3 length: 14; clone size: many; D gene: NA; CDR3 protein: CASSFLRRDNEQFF; CDR3 DNA: TGTGCCAGCAGTTTCTTACGACGGGACAATGAGCAGTTCTTC
V gene: TRBV5-1; J gene: TRBJ2-7; CDR3 length: 14; clone size: NA; D gene: NA; CDR3 protein: CASSLEGQSYEQYF; CDR3 DNA: TGCGCCAGCAGCTTGGAGGGACAATCCTACGAGCAGTACTTC
V gene: TRBV6-5; J gene: TRBJ2-2; CDR3 length: 12; clone size: few; D gene: NA; CDR3 protein: CASNGYTGELFF; CDR3 DNA: TGTGCCAGCAACGGGTACACCGGGGAGCTGTTTTTT
V gene: TRBV24-1; J gene: TRBJ2-2; CDR3 length: 13; clone size: NA; D gene: NA; CDR3 protein: CATANLGVGELFF; CDR3 DNA: TGTGCCACCGCAAATTTAGGGGTCGGGGAGCTGTTTTTT
V gene: TRBV4-2; J gene: TRBJ2-7; CDR3 length: 14; clone size: NA; D gene: NA; CDR3 protein: CASSQGAQKVEQYF; CDR3 DNA: TGTGCCAGCAGCCAAGGTGCTCAAAAGGTCGAGCAGTACTTC
V gene: TRBV27; J gene: TRBJ2-7; CDR3 length: 14; clone size: NA; D gene: NA; CDR3 protein: CASRWMGASDEQYF; CDR3 DNA: TGTGCCAGCAGATGGATGGGGGCGTCTGACGAGCAGTACTTC
V gene: TRBV20-1; J gene: TRBJ2-7; CDR3 length: 14; clone size: few; D gene: TRBD2; CDR3 protein: CSASRTSGSYEQYF; CDR3 DNA: TGCAGTGCTTCCAGGACTAGCGGTTCCTACGAGCAGTACTTC
V gene: TRBV18; J gene: TRBJ2-7; CDR3 length: 16; clone size: NA; D gene: NA; CDR3 protein: CASSPPKRDGDYEQYF; CDR3 DNA: TGTGCCAGCTCACCACCCAAACGAGACGGGGACTACGAGCAGTACTTC
V gene: TRBV12-3/TRBV12-4; J gene: TRBJ1-3; CDR3 length: 14; clone size: NA; D gene: NA; CDR3 protein: CASSLFSSGNTIYF; CDR3 DNA: TGTGCCAGCAGTTTATTCTCATCCGGAAACACCATATATTTT
V gene: TRBV2; J gene: TRBJ1-5; CDR3 length: 12; clone size: few; D gene: NA; CDR3 protein: CASSHRDQPQHF; CDR3 DNA: TGTGCCAGCAGTCACAGGGATCAGCCCCAGCATTTT
V gene: TRBV28; J gene: TRBJ2-7; CDR3 length: 17; clone size: NA; D gene: NA; CDR3 protein: CASSPLSGGDTSYEQYF; CDR3 DNA: TGTGCCAGCAGCCCCCTTAGTGGAGGAGACACCTCCTACGAGCAGTACTTC
V gene: TRBV7-9; J gene: TRBJ2-7; CDR3 length: 17; clone size: few; D gene: NA; CDR3 protein: CASSLGWTQWDTYEQYF; CDR3 DNA: TGTGCCAGCAGCTTAGGGTGGACACAATGGGACACCTACGAGCAGTACTTC
V gene: TRBV7-3; J gene: TRBJ2-3; CDR3 length: 14; clone size: medium-sized; D gene: NA; CDR3 protein: CASSPGPATDTQYF; CDR3 DNA: TGTGCCAGCAGCCCGGGTCCTGCCACAGATACGCAGTATTTT
V gene: TRBV20-1; J gene: TRBJ2-1; CDR3 length: 16; clone size: NA; D gene: TRBD2; CDR3 protein: CSARDRDSGSYNEQFF; CDR3 DNA: TGCAGTGCTAGAGATCGGGATAGCGGGAGCTACAATGAGCAGTTCTTC
V gene: TRBV7-2; J gene: TRBJ2-1; CDR3 length: 16; clone size: few; D gene: TRBD2; CDR3 protein: CASSFSGRPPSDEQFF; CDR3 DNA: TGTGCCAGCAGCTTTAGCGGGAGGCCCCCCTCGGATGAGCAGTTCTTC
V gene: TRBV14; J gene: TRBJ1-2; CDR3 length: 13; clone size: few; D gene: TRBD1; CDR3 protein: CASSRGQGNGYTF; CDR3 DNA: TGTGCCAGCAGCCGGGGACAGGGGAATGGCTACACCTTC
V gene: TRBV27; J gene: TRBJ1-5; CDR3 length: 13; clone size: few; D gene: NA; CDR3 protein: CASSPDLRRTQHF; CDR3 DNA: TGTGCCAGCAGTCCCGATCTACGAAGGACCCAGCATTTT
V gene: TRBV28; J gene: TRBJ2-2; CDR3 length: 12; clone size: many; D gene: NA; CDR3 protein: CASSLPGGELFF; CDR3 DNA: TGTGCCAGCAGTTTACCTGGCGGGGAGCTGTTTTTT
V gene: TRBV15; J gene: TRBJ2-1; CDR3 length: 14; clone size: few; D gene: NA; CDR3 protein: CATLGGGSYNEQFF; CDR3 DNA: TGTGCCACCTTAGGGGGGGGCTCCTACAATGAGCAGTTCTTC
V gene: TRBV7-6; J gene: TRBJ1-5; CDR3 length: 15; clone size: few; D gene: NA; CDR3 protein: CASSLASDSNQPQHF; CDR3 DNA: TGTGCCAGCAGCTTAGCTTCCGATAGCAATCAGCCCCAGCATTTT
V gene: TRBV12-3/TRBV12-4; J gene: TRBJ1-1; CDR3 length: 14; clone size: few; D gene: NA; CDR3 protein: CASSLQLEGAEAFF; CDR3 DNA: TGTGCCAGCAGTTTACAGCTGGAGGGGGCTGAAGCTTTCTTT
V gene: TRBV12-3/TRBV12-4; J gene: TRBJ2-5; CDR3 length: 15; clone size: few; D gene: NA; CDR3 protein: CASTGAGPYWETQYF; CDR3 DNA: TGTGCCAGCACCGGGGCAGGGCCTTACTGGGAGACCCAGTACTTC
V gene: TRBV19; J gene: TRBJ2-1; CDR3 length: 13; clone size: few; D gene: NA; CDR3 protein: CATGISSYNEQFF; CDR3 DNA: TGTGCCACAGGAATCAGCTCCTACAATGAGCAGTTCTTC
V gene: TRBV19; J gene: TRBJ2-5; CDR3 length: 14; clone size: NA; D gene: NA; CDR3 protein: CASSARGIQETQYF; CDR3 DNA: TGTGCCAGTAGTGCCAGGGGCATTCAAGAGACCCAGTACTTC
V gene: TRBV12-3/TRBV12-4; J gene: TRBJ2-2; CDR3 length: 16; clone size: many; D gene: NA; CDR3 protein: CASSLAPRGYAGELFF; CDR3 DNA: TGTGCCAGCAGTTTAGCGCCCAGAGGGTATGCCGGGGAGCTGTTTTTT
V gene: TRBV4-3; J gene: TRBJ2-7; CDR3 length: 15; clone size: NA; D gene: NA; CDR3 protein: CASSQAVGGSDEQYF; CDR3 DNA: TGCGCCAGCAGCCAAGCGGTGGGGGGATCGGACGAGCAGTACTTC
V gene: TRBV7-9; J gene: TRBJ2-5; CDR3 length: 14; clone size: few; D gene: TRBD1; CDR3 protein: CASSLARGKETQYF; CDR3 DNA: TGTGCCAGCAGCTTAGCCAGGGGGAAAGAGACCCAGTACTTC
V gene: TRBV12-3/TRBV12-4; J gene: TRBJ2-7; CDR3 length: 15; clone size: few; D gene: TRBD1; CDR3 protein: CASSPQQGAQDEQYF; CDR3 DNA: TGTGCCAGCAGTCCTCAACAGGGGGCGCAGGACGAGCAGTACTTC
V gene: TRBV7-2; J gene: TRBJ2-7; CDR3 length: 15; clone size: few; D gene: TRBD2; CDR3 protein: CASSGLAGGPLEQYF; CDR3 DNA: TGTGCCAGCAGCGGGCTAGCGGGAGGGCCGTTAGAGCAGTACTTC
V gene: TRBV18; J gene: TRBJ1-2; CDR3 length: 13; clone size: once; D gene: NA; CDR3 protein: CASSPRNRAGYTF; CDR3 DNA: TGTGCCAGCTCACCAAGGAACAGGGCCGGCTACACCTTC
V gene: TRBV3-1; J gene: TRBJ2-3; CDR3 length: 13; clone size: once; D gene: NA; CDR3 protein: CASSPRMTDTQYF; CDR3 DNA: TGTGCCAGCAGCCCAAGGATGACAGATACGCAGTATTTT
V gene: TRBV7-2; J gene: TRBJ2-4; CDR3 length: 16; clone size: NA; D gene: NA; CDR3 protein: CASSLYWEIGENIQYF; CDR3 DNA: TGTGCCAGCAGCTTATATTGGGAGATCGGTGAGAACATTCAGTACTTC
V gene: TRBV20-1; J gene: TRBJ2-7; CDR3 length: 15; clone size: many; D gene: TRBD2; CDR3 protein: CSAKTLRGRLSEQYF; CDR3 DNA: TGCAGTGCTAAGACCCTGCGCGGGAGGTTAAGCGAGCAGTACTTC